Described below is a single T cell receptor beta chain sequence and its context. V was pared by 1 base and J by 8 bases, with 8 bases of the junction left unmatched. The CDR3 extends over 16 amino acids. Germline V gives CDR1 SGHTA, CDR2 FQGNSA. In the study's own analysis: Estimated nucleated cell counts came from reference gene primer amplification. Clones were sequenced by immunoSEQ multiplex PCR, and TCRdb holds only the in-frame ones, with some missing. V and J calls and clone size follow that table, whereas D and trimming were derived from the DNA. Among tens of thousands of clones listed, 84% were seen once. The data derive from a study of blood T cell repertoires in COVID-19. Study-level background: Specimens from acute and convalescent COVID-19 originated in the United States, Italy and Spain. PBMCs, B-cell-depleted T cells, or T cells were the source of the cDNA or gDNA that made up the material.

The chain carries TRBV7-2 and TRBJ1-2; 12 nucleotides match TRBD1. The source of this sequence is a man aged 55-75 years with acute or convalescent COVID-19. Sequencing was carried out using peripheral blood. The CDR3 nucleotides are TGTGCCAGCAGCTTAGGTGGGACAGGGGGCGCTGGGGGCTACACCTTC. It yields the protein CASSLGGTGGAGGYTF.